Below are 8 T cell receptor beta chains sequenced from a single sample in a study of brain metastases from non-small cell lung cancer. Profiling relied on immunoSEQ multiplex PCR, and the TCRdb table lists in-frame clones only, not all of them. This repertoire shows approximately 2,000 clones, approximately 84% found once; its top ten account for under 15%. Material: primary lung tumor tissue. The receptors come from a donor at least 40 years old with non-small cell lung cancer.

Concerning this clone: Germline is not matched at one junction end, which may reflect a read error. Other DNA sequences within the sample encode an identical CDR3. This chain links TRBV6-2 or TRBV6-3 with TRBJ2-1; 7 bases are a match to TRBD2. Germline values: CDR1 MNHEY, CDR2 SVGEGT. CDR3 length equals 20 residues. The CDR3 DNA reads TGTGCCAGCAGCCTCCTATTAGCGGGCCCCCCCCGAAGCTCCTACAATGAACAGTTCTTC. Its translation: CASSLLLAGPPRSSYNEQFF.

The chain links TRBV9 to TRBJ2-1; 10 bases are a match to TRBD2. The junction had 7 bases not matched to a gene; V was cut back by 1 base and J by 0 bases. This CDR3 contains 18 residues. CDR1 SGDLS and CDR2 YYNGEE come from the germline V gene. The CDR3 sequence: CASSVKSGRESSYNEQFF. CDR3 coding DNA: TGTGCCAGCAGCGTAAAGAGCGGGAGGGAGAGCTCCTACAATGAGCAGTTCTTC. Looking up the rest from reference TRBV9 and TRBJ2-1 gives the full variable domain: DSGVTQTPKHLITATGQRVTLRCSPRSGDLSVYWYQQSLDQGLQFLIQYYNGEERAKGNILERFSAQQFPDLHSELNLSSLELGDSALYFCASSVKSGRESSYNEQFFGPGTRLTVL.

The sample holds a few counts of this clone. The genes are TRBV5-5 and TRBJ2-1; possible D gene TRBD2, 6 bases. The CDR3 contains 15 residues. V lost 4 bases and J 5 bases, leaving 16 bases between the germline ends. Germline CDR1 reads SGHKS; CDR2 reads YYEKEE (reference sequence). The CDR3 DNA reads as TGTGCCAGCAGCCCAGGGACTTTAGGAAACAATGAGCAGTTCTTC. This translates into CASSPGTLGNNEQFF.

The genes are TRBV19 and TRBJ2-7; 8 bases line up with TRBD2. The CDR3 contains 17 residues. V trimming: 5 bases; J trimming: 3 bases; junction bases outside the gene matches: 15. Germline V gene sequence: CDR1 LNHDA, CDR2 SQIVND (reference sequence). Here the CDR3 reads CASSSGAGAGPSYEQYF. The CDR3 DNA follows: TGTGCCAGTAGTTCGGGAGCGGGAGCTGGTCCCAGCTACGAGCAGTACTTC.

Notes on this clone: This may stem from a read error, because a much larger clone lies one nucleotide away. The chain combines TRBV19 with TRBJ2-5; possible D gene TRBD2, 5 bases. CDR3 length: 12 residues. Trimming took 2 bases from V and 5 from J, leaving 6 bases between them. Germline CDR1 and CDR2: LNHDA and SQIVND (reference sequence). The CDR3 DNA reads TGTGCCAGTAGTATAACGGGGGAGACCCAGTACTTC. Its translation is CASSITGETQYF.

The chain combines TRBV6-1 with TRBJ2-5, with 7 bases matching TRBD2. This CDR3 has 16 amino acids. Germline assignment: CDR1 MNHNS and CDR2 SASEGT. J lost 1 base, V lost 3 bases, and 8 bases had no gene match. The CDR3 here is CASSDWRESGQETQYF. CDR3 bases: TGTGCCAGCAGTGATTGGCGGGAGTCGGGCCAAGAGACCCAGTACTTC.

The chain combines TRBV21-1 with TRBJ2-1; whether TRBD2, the table's D call, matches the DNA was not checked. TRBV21-1 is classified as a pseudogene. CDR3 length: 14 residues. The CDR3 nucleotides are TGTGCCAGCAGCAAAGAGAATAGCTTCAATGAGCAGTTCTTC. Protein: CASSKENSFNEQFF.

The V gene is TRBV6-5, the J gene TRBJ1-5, with 9 bases fitting TRBD1. Germline CDR1 and CDR2: MNHEY and SVGAGI. The CDR3 covers 14 residues. For the CDR3, the DNA is TGTGCTAGCTGTAGGGACAGGGAAAATCAGCCCCAGCATTTT. Residues: CASCRDRENQPQHF.